The subject of this entry is one TCR beta chain. The antigen is not known. This sample is part of a study of T-cell memory formation after mild COVID-19. Whole-study context: TCR clusters were mostly donor specific.

Looked up from germline, CDR1 is LGHDT and CDR2 is YNNKEL (reference sequence). V was pared by 5 bases and J by 14 bases, with 13 bases between. The CDR3 spans 12 residues. Points from the study as a whole: Largely, contracting CD4+ clones fell within CM and EM, and contracting CD8+ clones within EMRA.

TCRdb processed the 5' RACE reads anew with MiXCR; each CDR3 protein has one entry. This sample has 35,000 to 40,000 distinct CDR3 sequences, with 6.1% found just once. The source of this sequence is an adult who had mild COVID-19 (a few samples of this study predate the infection). Cell type and time point are not known. The sequenced sample was PBMCs or a T cell subset sorted from them (not recorded which). This rearrangement joins TRBV3-1 to TRBJ1-6, with D possibly being TRBD1 (6 bases). For the CDR3, the DNA is TGTGCCAGCAGCGGACAGTCCTCCGCCCTCCACTTT. Its protein is CASSGQSSALHF.